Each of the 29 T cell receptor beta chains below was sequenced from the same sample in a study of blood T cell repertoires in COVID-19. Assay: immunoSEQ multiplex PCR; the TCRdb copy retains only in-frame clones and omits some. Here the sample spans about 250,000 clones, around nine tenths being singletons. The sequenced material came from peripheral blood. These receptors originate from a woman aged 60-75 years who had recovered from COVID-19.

The chain's CDR3 is CARSWRGDTDTQYF. The CDR3 coding sequence is TGTGCCAGAAGCTGGCGGGGGGACACAGATACGCAGTATTTT. The chain uses TRBV5-3 and TRBJ2-3; TRBD2 matches at 8 bases. TRBV5-3 is filed as an ORF, its function uncertain. This CDR3 has 14 amino acids. With 3 bases clipped from V and 2 bases from J, the junction kept 2 bases outside the gene matches.

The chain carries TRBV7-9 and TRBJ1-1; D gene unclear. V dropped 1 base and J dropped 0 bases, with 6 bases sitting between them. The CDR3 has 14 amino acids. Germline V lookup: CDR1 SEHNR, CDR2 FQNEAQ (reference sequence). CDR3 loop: CASSLVFLNTEAFF. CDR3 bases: TGTGCCAGCAGCTTAGTATTCCTGAACACTGAAGCTTTCTTT.

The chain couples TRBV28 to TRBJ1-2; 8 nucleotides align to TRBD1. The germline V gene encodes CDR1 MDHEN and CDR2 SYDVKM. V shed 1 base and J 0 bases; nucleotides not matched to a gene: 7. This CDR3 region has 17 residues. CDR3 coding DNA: TGTGCCAGCAGTTTATCTGGCAGGGGGCAAACTAACTATGGCTACACCTTC. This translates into CASSLSGRGQTNYGYTF.

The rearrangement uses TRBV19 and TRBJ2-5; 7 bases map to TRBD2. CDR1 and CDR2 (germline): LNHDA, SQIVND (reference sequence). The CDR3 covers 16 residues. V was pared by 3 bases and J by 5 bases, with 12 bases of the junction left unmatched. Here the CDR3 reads CASSMGGSLSVETQYF. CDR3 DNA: TGTGCCAGTAGTATGGGAGGGTCTCTTTCGGTGGAGACCCAGTACTTC.

In DNA, the CDR3 is TGTGCCAGCAGTTACGACAGTTCCCTGTTCTTC. It specifies CASSYDSSLFF. This chain links TRBV6-5 with TRBJ2-1; D perhaps matches TRBD1 (5 bases). The germline V gene has CDR1 MNHEY and CDR2 SVGAGI. Trimming shortened V by 2 bases and J by 15 bases, and 11 bases separated the two germline ends. CDR3 length equals 11 residues.

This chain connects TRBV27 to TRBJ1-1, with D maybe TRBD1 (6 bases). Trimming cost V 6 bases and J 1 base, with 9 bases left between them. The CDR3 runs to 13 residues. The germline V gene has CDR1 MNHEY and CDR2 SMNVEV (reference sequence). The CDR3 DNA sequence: TGTGCCAGCAGAGGACAGTGGAACACTGAAGCTTTCTTT. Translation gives CASRGQWNTEAFF.

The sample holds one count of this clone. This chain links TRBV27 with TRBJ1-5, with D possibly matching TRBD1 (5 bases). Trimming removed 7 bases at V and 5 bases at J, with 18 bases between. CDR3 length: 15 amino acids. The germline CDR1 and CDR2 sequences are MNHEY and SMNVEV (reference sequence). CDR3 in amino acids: CASIPARVTDQPQHF. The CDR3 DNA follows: TGTGCCAGCATCCCCGCCAGGGTTACAGATCAGCCCCAGCATTTT.

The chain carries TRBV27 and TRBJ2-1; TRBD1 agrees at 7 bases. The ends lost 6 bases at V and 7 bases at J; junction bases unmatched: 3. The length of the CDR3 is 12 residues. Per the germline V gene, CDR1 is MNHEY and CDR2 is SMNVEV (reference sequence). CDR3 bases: TGTGCCAGCAGCCACAGGGGAAATGAGCAGTTCTTC. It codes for CASSHRGNEQFF.

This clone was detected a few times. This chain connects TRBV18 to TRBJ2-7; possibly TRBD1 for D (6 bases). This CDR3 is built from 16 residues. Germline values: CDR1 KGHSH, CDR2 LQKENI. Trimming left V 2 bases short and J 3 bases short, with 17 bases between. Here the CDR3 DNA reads TGTGCCAGCTCACCATTCGGACAGACCGGCAACTACGAGCAGTACTTC. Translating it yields CASSPFGQTGNYEQYF.

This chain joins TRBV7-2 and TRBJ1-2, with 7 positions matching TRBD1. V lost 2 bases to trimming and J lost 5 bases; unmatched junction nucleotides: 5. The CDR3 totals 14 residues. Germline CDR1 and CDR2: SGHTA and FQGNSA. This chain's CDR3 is CASSLNPGGYGYTF. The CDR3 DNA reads TGTGCCAGCAGCTTAAATCCAGGGGGTTATGGCTACACCTTC.

CDR3 sequence reads: CASESGSYEQYF. CDR3 sequence (DNA): TGTGCCAGCGAGTCGGGCTCCTACGAGCAGTACTTC. The chain joins TRBV6-5 to TRBJ2-7; D not resolved. Trimming removed 8 bases from V and 0 bases from J, with 8 bases in between. The CDR3 extends over 12 amino acids. Germline V gene lookup returns CDR1 MNHEY and CDR2 SVGAGI.

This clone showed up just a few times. The CDR3 protein is CASREGQARNIQYF. For the CDR3, the DNA is TGTGCCAGCAGGGAGGGACAGGCTCGGAACATTCAGTACTTC. V is TRBV6-6 and J is TRBJ2-4, with 8 bases lining up with TRBD1. The CDR3 length is 14 residues. V lost 6 bases and J lost 7; bases outside the gene matches: 8. Germline V CDR1 and CDR2: MNHNY, SVGAGI (reference sequence).

The chain's CDR3 is CASSPQGRETQYF. CDR3 in DNA: TGTGCCAGCAGCCCCCAGGGGAGAGAGACCCAGTACTTC. The chain employs TRBV5-4 and TRBJ2-5, with D tentatively TRBD1 (6 bases). CDR1 SGHNT and CDR2 YYREEE come from the germline V gene (reference sequence). The CDR3 spans 13 residues. With 4 bases removed from V and 4 bases from J, the gap between germline ends came to 11 bases.

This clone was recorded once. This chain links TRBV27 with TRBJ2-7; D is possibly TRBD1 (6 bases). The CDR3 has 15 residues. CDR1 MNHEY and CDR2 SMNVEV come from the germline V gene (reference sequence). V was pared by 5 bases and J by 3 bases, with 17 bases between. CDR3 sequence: CASSPGHGGYYEQYF. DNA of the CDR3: TGTGCCAGCAGTCCCGGACATGGGGGCTACTACGAGCAGTACTTC.

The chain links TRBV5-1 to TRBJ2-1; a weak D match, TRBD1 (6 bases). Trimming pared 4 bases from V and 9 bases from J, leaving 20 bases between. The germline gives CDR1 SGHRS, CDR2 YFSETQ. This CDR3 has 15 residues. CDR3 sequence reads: CASSPGVRAGIEQFF. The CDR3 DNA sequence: TGCGCCAGCAGCCCAGGGGTACGGGCCGGGATTGAGCAGTTCTTC. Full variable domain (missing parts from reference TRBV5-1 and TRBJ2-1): KAGVTQTPRYLIKTRGQQVTLSCSPISGHRSVSWYQQTPGQGLQFLFEYFSETQRNKGNFPGRFSGRQFSNSRSEMNVSTLELGDSALYLCASSPGVRAGIEQFFGPGTRLTVL.

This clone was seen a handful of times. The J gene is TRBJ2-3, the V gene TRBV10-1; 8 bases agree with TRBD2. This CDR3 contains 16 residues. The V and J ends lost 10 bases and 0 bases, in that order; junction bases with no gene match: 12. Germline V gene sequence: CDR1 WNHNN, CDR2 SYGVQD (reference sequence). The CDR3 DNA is TGCGCCACCTGGAGCGGGGGATCCCATAGCACAGATACGCAGTATTTT. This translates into CATWSGGSHSTDTQYF.

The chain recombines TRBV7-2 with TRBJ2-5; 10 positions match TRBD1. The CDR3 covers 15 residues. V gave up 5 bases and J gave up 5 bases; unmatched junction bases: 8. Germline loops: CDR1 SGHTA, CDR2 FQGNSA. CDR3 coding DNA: TGTGCCAGCAGCCCCTGGACAGGGGGTGGGGAGACCCAGTACTTC. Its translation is CASSPWTGGGETQYF.

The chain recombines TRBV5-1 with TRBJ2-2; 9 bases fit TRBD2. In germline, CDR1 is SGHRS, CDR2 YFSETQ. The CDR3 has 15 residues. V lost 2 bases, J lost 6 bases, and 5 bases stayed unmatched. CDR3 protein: CASSFRGGASGELFF. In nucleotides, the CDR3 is TGCGCCAGCAGCTTCCGCGGGGGGGCATCCGGGGAGCTGTTTTTT. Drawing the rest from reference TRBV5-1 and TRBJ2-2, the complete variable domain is KAGVTQTPRYLIKTRGQQVTLSCSPISGHRSVSWYQQTPGQGLQFLFEYFSETQRNKGNFPGRFSGRQFSNSRSEMNVSTLELGDSALYLCASSFRGGASGELFFGEGSRLTVL.

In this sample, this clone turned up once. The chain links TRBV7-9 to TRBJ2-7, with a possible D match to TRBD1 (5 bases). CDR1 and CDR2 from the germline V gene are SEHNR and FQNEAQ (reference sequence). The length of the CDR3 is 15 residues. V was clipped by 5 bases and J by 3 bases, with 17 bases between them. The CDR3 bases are TGTGCCAGCAGCCTTAGTCAACAGGTATACTACGAGCAGTACTTC. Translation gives CASSLSQQVYYEQYF.

The CDR3 nucleotides read TGTGCCAGCAGTTCCGGGACAGGATGGAACACTGAAGCTTTCTTT. Translating gives CASSSGTGWNTEAFF. The chain links TRBV27 to TRBJ1-1; TRBD1 matches 8 bases. CDR3 length equals 15 residues. The V gene's germline CDR1 is MNHEY and CDR2 SMNVEV (reference sequence). Trimming took 4 bases from V and 1 from J; bases not matched to a gene: 5.

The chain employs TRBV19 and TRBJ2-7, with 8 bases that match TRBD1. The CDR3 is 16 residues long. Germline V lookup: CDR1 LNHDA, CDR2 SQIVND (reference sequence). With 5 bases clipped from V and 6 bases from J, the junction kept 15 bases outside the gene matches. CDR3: CASSAGQGTLLSEQYF. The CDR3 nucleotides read TGTGCCAGTAGTGCCGGACAGGGTACTTTATTAAGCGAGCAGTACTTC.

The CDR3 reads CASSQIGASGNNEQFF. CDR3 sequence (DNA): TGTGCCAGCAGCCAAATCGGGGCTAGCGGCAACAATGAGCAGTTCTTC. The rearrangement uses TRBV3-1 (or the pseudogene TRBV3-2) and TRBJ2-1; 7 bases fit TRBD2. This CDR3 region has 16 residues. Trimming took 2 bases from V and 5 from J; bases not matched to a gene: 9. Germline lookup yields CDR1 LGHDT and CDR2 YNNKEL (reference sequence).

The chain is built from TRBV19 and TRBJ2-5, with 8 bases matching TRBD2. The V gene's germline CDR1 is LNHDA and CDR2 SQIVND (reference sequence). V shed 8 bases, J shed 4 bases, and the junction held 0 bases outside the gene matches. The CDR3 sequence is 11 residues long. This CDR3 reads CASRGGETQYF. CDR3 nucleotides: TGTGCCAGTCGGGGGGGAGAGACCCAGTACTTC.

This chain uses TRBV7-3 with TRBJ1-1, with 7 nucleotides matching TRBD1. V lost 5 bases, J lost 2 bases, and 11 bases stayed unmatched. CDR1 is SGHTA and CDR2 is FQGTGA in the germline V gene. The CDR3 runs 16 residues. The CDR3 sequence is CASSPGSGTENTEAFF. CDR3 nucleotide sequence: TGTGCCAGCAGCCCAGGGTCCGGGACAGAAAACACTGAAGCTTTCTTT.

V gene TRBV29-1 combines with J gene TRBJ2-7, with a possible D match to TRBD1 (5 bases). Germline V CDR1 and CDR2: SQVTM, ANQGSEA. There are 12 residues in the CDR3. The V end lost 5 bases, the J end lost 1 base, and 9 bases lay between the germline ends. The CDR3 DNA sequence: TGCAGCGTTCAGCAGGGATCCTACGAGCAGTACTTC. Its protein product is CSVQQGSYEQYF.

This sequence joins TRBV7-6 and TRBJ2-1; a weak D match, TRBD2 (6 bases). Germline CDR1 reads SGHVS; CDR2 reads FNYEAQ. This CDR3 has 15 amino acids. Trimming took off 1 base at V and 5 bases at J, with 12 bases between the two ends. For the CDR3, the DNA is TGTGCCAGCAGCTTAGACGGGGGAACCCACAATGAGCAGTTCTTC. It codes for CASSLDGGTHNEQFF.

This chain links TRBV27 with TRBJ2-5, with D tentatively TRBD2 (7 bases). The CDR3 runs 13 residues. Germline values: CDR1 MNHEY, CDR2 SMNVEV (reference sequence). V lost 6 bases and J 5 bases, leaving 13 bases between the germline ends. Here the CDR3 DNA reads TGTGCCAGCAGCCATCCGGGGGGCGAGACCCAGTACTTC. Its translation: CASSHPGGETQYF.

The CDR3 DNA sequence: TGTGCCAGCAGCCAGGACGGGGGGGATACTGAAGCTTTCTTT. Translation: CASSQDGGDTEAFF. The rearrangement uses TRBV11-2 and TRBJ1-1; the D gene is possibly TRBD1 (5 bases). The ends were cut back, 5 bases at V and 5 bases at J, with 15 bases in the middle. Looked up from germline, CDR1 is SGHAT and CDR2 is FQNNGV. This CDR3 spans 14 amino acids.

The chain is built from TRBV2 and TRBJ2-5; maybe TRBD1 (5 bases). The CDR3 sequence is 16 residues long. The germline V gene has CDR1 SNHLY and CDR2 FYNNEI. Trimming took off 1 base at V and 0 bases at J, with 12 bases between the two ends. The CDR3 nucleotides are TGTGCCAGCAGTGAAGGCAGGGTGGAATACCAAGAGACCCAGTACTTC. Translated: CASSEGRVEYQETQYF.